The 4 T cell receptor beta chains in this list originate from one sample, sequenced in a study of T cell responses to AZD1222 COVID-19 vaccine. TCRdb's copy holds only in-frame clones and misses some; the assay was immunoSEQ multiplex PCR. The data hold more than 80,000 clones, with around 90% observed a single time. Sequencing used peripheral blood, obtained on day 0 of AZD1222 vaccination. These TCRs come from an adult in good health.

The chain has TRBV10-3 and TRBJ2-7; TRBD1 might be the D (6 bases). The CDR3 has 14 amino acids. V gave up 3 bases and J gave up 1 base, with 10 bases separating them. Germline values: CDR1 ENHRY, CDR2 SYGVKD. CDR3 residues: CAISDRTASYEQYF. The CDR3 DNA reads TGTGCCATCAGTGATCGGACAGCATCCTACGAGCAGTACTTC.

The genes are TRBV25-1 and TRBJ1-3; tentative D call: TRBD1 (6 bases). The CDR3 sequence is 13 residues long. V was clipped by 7 bases and J by 8 bases, with 15 bases between them. CDR1 and CDR2 from the germline V gene are MGHDK and SYGVNS. The CDR3 DNA follows: TGTGCCAGCAAACAGGGATTAATAGACACCATATATTTT. This encodes CASKQGLIDTIYF.

The rearrangement links TRBV19 to TRBJ1-5; 7 bases fit TRBD1. CDR1 and CDR2 (germline): LNHDA, SQIVND (reference sequence). Germline trimming cut 6 bases from V and 0 bases from J; bases unmatched to any gene: 11. The CDR3 sequence is 17 residues long. DNA of the CDR3: TGTGCCAGTAGACGCCGGGACAGCTCAATTAGCAATCAGCCCCAGCATTTT. Its translation: CASRRRDSSISNQPQHF.

The rearrangement uses TRBV7-2 and TRBJ2-3; D may be TRBD1 (6 bases). The CDR3 sequence is 15 residues long. Germline loops: CDR1 SGHTA, CDR2 FQGNSA. Trimming removed 4 bases at V and 3 bases at J, with 14 bases between. The CDR3 sequence: CASSSWTESTDTQYF. CDR3 bases: TGTGCCAGCAGCTCATGGACAGAGTCGACAGATACGCAGTATTTT. The full variable domain, with the rest looked up from reference TRBV7-2 and TRBJ2-3, is GAGVSQSPSNKVTEKGKDVELRCDPISGHTALYWYRQSLGQGLEFLIYFQGNSAPDKSGLPSDRFSAERTGGSVSTLTIQRTQQEDSAVYLCASSSWTESTDTQYFGPGTRLTVL.